This T cell receptor (beta chain) was identified during a study of cytomegalovirus exposure and HLA in healthy donors. V dropped 5 bases and J dropped 3 bases, with 8 bases sitting between them. The CDR3 length is 12 residues. Germline CDR1 PRHDT, CDR2 FYEKMQ (reference sequence). As to this clone: What it recognizes is unknown.

Vbeta (60) and Jbeta (13) primers were used in the PCR. Clones were read by immunoSEQ multiplex PCR, and TCRdb kept only the in-frame ones, dropping some. Of about 120,000 clones in the sample, roughly 80% were seen once. Study outcomes and limitations: A later look showed TCR association rates differing by HLA locus, highest for DRB1 and lowest for HLA-C.

V gene TRBV13 combines with J gene TRBJ2-7, with D possibly being TRBD1 (6 bases). Sequenced input: PBMCs. The TCR sequence derives from a man aged 30 to 39 in good health and CMV-seronegative. CDR3 bases: TGTGCCAGCAGCATCAGGGGCTACGAGCAGTACTTC. Its translation: CASSIRGYEQYF.